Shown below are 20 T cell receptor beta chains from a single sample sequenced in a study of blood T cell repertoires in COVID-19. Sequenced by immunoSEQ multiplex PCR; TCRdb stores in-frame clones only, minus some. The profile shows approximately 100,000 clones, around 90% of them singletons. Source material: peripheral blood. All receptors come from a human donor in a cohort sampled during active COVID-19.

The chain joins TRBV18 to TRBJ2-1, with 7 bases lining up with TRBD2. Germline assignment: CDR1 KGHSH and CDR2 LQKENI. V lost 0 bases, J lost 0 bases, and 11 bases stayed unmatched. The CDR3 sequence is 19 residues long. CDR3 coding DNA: TGTGCCAGCTCACCACCGGCGGTAGCTAGCGGAATCTCCTACAATGAGCAGTTCTTC. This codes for CASSPPAVASGISYNEQFF.

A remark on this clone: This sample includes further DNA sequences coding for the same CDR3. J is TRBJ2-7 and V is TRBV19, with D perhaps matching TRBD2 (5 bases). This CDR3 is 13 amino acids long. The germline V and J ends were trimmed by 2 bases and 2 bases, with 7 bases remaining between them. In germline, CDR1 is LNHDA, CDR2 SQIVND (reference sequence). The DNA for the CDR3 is TGTGCCAGTAGTATATCCGGGACCTACGAGCAGTACTTC. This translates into CASSISGTYEQYF.

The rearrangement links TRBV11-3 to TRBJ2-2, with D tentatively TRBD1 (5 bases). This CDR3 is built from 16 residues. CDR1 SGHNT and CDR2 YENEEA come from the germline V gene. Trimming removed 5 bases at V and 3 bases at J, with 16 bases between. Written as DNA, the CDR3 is TGTGCCAGCAGCCCCCCGGTAGGGGCTTACACCGGGGAGCTGTTTTTT. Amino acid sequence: CASSPPVGAYTGELFF.

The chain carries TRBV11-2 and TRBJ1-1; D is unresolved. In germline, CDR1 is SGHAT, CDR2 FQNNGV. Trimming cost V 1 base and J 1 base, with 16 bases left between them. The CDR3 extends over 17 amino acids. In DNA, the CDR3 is TGTGCCAGCAGCTTAGGGGCAGGCGTCTATAGGAACACTGAAGCTTTCTTT. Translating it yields CASSLGAGVYRNTEAFF.

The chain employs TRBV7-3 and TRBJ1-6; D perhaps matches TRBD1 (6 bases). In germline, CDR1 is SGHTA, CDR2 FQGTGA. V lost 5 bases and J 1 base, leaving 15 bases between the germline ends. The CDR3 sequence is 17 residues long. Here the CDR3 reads CASSPPGRGSYNSPLHF. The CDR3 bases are TGTGCCAGCAGCCCCCCCGGGAGGGGGTCCTATAATTCACCCCTCCACTTT. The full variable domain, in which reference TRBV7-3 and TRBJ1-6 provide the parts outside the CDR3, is GAGVSQTPSNKVTEKGKYVELRCDPISGHTALYWYRQSLGQGPEFLIYFQGTGAADDSGLPNDRFFAVRPEGSVSTLKIQRTERGDSAVYLCASSPPGRGSYNSPLHFGNGTRLTVT.

The CDR3 bases are TGTGCCAGCTCACCACGGAGATGGGCGGGAGAGTACAATGAGCAGTTCTTC. Amino acids: CASSPRRWAGEYNEQFF. The V call is TRBV18, the J call TRBJ2-1; 7 bases match TRBD2. The junction had 10 bases not matched to a gene; V was cut back by 1 base and J by 4 bases. The CDR3 consists of 17 residues. The germline gives CDR1 KGHSH, CDR2 LQKENI.

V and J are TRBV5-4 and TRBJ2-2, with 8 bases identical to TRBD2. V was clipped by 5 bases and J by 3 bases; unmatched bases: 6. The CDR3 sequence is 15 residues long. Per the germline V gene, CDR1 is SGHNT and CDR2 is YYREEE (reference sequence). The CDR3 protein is CASRGRAGDTGELFF. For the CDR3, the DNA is TGTGCCAGCAGGGGTCGAGCGGGGGACACCGGGGAGCTGTTTTTT.

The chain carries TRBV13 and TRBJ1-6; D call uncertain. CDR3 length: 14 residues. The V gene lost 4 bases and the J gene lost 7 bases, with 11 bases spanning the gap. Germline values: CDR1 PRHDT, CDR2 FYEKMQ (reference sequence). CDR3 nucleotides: TGTGCCAGCAGCTCGGGTCGGTCGAATTCACCCCTCCACTTT. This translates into CASSSGRSNSPLHF. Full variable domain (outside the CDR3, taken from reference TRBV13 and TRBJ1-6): AAGVIQSPRHLIKEKRETATLKCYPIPRHDTVYWYQQGPGQDPQFLISFYEKMQSDKGSIPDRFSAQQFSDYHSELNMSSLELGDSALYFCASSSGRSNSPLHFGNGTRLTVT.

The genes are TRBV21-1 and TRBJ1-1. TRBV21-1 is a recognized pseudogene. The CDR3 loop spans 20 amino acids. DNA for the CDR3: TGTGCCAGCAGCAAATACGTCTTCCTCCCACTCGCGCGGGCGGACACTGAAGCTTTCTTT. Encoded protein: CASSKYVFLPLARADTEAFF.

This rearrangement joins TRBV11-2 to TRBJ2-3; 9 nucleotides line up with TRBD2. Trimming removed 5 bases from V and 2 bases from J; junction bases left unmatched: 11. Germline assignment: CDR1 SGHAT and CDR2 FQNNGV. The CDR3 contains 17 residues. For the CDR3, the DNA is TGTGCCAGCAGCCTAGTTGGGGTAGCGGGAGCCACAGATACGCAGTATTTT. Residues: CASSLVGVAGATDTQYF.

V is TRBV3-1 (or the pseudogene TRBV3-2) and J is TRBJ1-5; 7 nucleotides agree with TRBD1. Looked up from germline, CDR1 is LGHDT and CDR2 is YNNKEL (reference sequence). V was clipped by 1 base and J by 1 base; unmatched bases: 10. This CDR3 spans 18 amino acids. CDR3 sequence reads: CASSQAHRGPGSNQPQHF. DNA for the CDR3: TGTGCCAGCAGCCAAGCCCACAGGGGCCCGGGGAGCAATCAGCCCCAGCATTTT.

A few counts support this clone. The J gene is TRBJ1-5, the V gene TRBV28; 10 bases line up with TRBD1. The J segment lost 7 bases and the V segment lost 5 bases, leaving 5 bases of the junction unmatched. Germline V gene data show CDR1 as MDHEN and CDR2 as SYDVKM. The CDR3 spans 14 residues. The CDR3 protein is CASSATGGGQPQHF. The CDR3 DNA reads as TGTGCCAGCAGTGCGACAGGGGGCGGCCAGCCCCAGCATTTT.

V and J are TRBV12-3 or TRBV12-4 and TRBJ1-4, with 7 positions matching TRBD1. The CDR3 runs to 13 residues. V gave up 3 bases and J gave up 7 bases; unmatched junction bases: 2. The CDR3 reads CASSLAGGEKLFF. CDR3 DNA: TGTGCCAGCAGTTTGGCAGGGGGTGAAAAACTGTTTTTT.

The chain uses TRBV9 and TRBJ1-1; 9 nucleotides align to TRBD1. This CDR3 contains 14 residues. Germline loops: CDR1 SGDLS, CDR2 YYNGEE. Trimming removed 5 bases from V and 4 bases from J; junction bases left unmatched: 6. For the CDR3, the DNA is TGTGCCAGCAGTGGGACAGGGATGCGCACTGAAGCTTTCTTT. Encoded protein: CASSGTGMRTEAFF.

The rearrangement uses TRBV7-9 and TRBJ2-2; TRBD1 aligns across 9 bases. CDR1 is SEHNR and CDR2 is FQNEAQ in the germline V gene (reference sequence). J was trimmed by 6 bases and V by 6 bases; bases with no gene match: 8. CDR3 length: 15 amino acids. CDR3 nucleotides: TGTGCCAGCAGTGGGGGACAGGGTAGAGCCGGGGAGCTGTTTTTT. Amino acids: CASSGGQGRAGELFF.

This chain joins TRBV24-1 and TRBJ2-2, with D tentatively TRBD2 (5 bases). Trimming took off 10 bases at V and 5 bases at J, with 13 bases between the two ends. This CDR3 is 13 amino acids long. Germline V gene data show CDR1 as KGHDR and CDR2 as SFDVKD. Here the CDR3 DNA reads TGTGCCACGGGCCAGGAGGTTACCGGGGAGCTGTTTTTT. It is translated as CATGQEVTGELFF.

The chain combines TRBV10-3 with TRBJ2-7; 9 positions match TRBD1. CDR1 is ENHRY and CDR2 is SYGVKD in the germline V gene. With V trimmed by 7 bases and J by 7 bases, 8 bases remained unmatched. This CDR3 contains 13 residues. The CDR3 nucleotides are TGTGCCATCACCCGGGACAGGGAGGGGGAGCAGTACTTC. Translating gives CAITRDREGEQYF.

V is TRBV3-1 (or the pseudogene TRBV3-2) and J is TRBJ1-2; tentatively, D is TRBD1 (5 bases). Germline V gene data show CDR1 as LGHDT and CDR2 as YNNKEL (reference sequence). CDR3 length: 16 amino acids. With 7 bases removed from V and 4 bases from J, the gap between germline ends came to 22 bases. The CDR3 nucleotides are TGTGCCAGCATCGGTGGGTTCGGGGGGGGAAGCTATGGCTACACCTTC. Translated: CASIGGFGGGSYGYTF.

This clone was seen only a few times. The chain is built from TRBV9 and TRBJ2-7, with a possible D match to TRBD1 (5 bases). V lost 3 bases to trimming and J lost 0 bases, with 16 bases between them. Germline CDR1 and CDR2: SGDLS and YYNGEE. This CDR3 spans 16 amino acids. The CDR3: CASSASSDSRSYEQYF. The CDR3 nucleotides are TGTGCCAGCAGCGCGTCTTCAGACAGCCGCTCCTACGAGCAGTACTTC.

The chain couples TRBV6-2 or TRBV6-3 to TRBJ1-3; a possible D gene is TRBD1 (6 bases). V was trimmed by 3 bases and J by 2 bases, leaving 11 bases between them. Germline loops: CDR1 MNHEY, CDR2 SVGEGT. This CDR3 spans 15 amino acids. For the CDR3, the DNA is TGTGCCAGCAGTTATTCCGGGACACCTGGAAACACCATATATTTT. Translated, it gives CASSYSGTPGNTIYF.